This T cell receptor (beta chain) was identified during a study of blood T cells in healthy people across ages. This clonotype has more than one count but fewer than ten. The use of a sample-barcoded 5' primer and a J-beta primer mix characterized a second PCR of roughly 6 to 11 cycles. Every cDNA molecule carried a tag from a template-switch adaptor bearing 12 random nucleotides. TCRdb re-analysed the 5' RACE reads in MiXCR, keeping a single row per CDR3 protein. The sample holds approximately 800,000 distinct CDR3 sequences; 20% to 30% are singletons and the top ten take less than 3.5%. V was pared by 2 bases and J by 4 bases, with 12 bases between. The germline CDR1 and CDR2 sequences are SGHRS and YFSETQ. The CDR3 contains 15 residues. These data are also associated with another study on T cells of mothers and their children.

This sequence was found in a boy aged 5-17 years in good health. The sample taken for sequencing was blood. The rearrangement links TRBV5-1 to TRBJ2-2, with a tentative D call TRBD1 (6 bases). The DNA for the CDR3 is TGCGCCAGCAGCTTCCATGACAGGAGCACCGGGGAGCTGTTTTTT. Amino acids: CASSFHDRSTGELFF.